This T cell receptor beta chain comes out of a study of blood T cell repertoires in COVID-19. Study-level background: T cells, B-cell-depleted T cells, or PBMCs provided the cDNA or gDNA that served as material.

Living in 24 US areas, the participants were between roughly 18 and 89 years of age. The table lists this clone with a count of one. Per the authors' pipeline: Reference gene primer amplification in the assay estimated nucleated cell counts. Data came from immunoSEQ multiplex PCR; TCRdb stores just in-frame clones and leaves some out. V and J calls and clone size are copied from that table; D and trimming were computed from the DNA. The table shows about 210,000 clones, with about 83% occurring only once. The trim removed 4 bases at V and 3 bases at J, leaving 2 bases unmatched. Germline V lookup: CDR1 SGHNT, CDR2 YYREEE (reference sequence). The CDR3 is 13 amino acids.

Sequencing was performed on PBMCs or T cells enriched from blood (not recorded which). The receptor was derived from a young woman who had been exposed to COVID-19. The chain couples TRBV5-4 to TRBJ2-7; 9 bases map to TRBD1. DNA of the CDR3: TGTGCCAGCAGCCGGGACAGGGACTACGAGCAGTACTTC. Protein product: CASSRDRDYEQYF.